This entry is about one TCR beta chain. Its antigen has not been determined. There are no base qualities to consult, and no much larger clone falls within one base. The library was obtained by 5' RACE. Instrument used: Illumina HiSeq 2500. A second PCR of roughly 7 to 11 cycles was performed with a sample-barcoded 5' primer and a J-beta primer mix. Each TCR beta cDNA molecule received a unique molecular identifier from a template-switch 5' adaptor carrying 12 random nucleotides. At least 2.5 million CDR3-containing paired-end reads were obtained from each sample. The Mint cDNA synthesis kit, primed by a TRBC-specific oligonucleotide, was used to synthesize first-strand cDNA from all RNA. All cDNA was treated with uracil-DNA glycosylase and then went through a first 18-cycle PCR with the universal primers M1SS and BC2_uni_R. Regarding the original processing steps: For normalization, 1 million high-quality reads, each with a distinct molecular identifier, were randomly selected from each sample. Reads with shared molecular identifiers were discarded instead of being binned into consensus sequences. CDR3 identification, clonotype clustering and error correction used MiTCR with a Q25 quality threshold and the strictest error-elimination algorithm. Lower-bound total TCR beta diversity was estimated with a nonparametric unseen species model using Euler transformation. TCRdb ran its own pipeline on the public reads, namely fastp trimming at Q25 and MiXCR clone calling, and kept in-frame beta chains. Records with the same CDR3 protein are collapsed into one entry carrying the most frequent genes and DNA. For this entry, the V and J calls and clone size follow TCRdb and not the study's own pipeline. This sample lists about 720,000 distinct CDR3 sequences; around 25% were detected once. The ten largest clonotypes hold around 3.6% of the sample.

The entry originates in a study of blood T cells in healthy people across ages (dated by TCRdb to 2015 to 2017). Context from the whole study: In model experiments, roughly one uniquely barcoded TCR beta cDNA molecule per two T cells was captured by template switching. Using the same blood draw, the study looked at two additional independent replicas of 1 million unique cDNA reads for two donors, one aged 18 to 30 and the other aged 80 or older. Using deep sequencing normalized with unique cDNA molecular identifiers, the study measured how TCR beta repertoire diversity changes with age. Donors were grouped into four age groups: young (average about 15 years), middle-aged (39), aged (roughly 67) and long-lived (approximately 78). The study at large found these results: Compared with the aged group, more naive CD4+ T cells, fewer expanded clones and increased TCR diversity were shown by the long-lived group, suggesting age selection. Estimates of total diversity from one million sequenced T cells were regarded as lower bounds and underestimates. Donor CMV infection status was unknown, potentially confounding age-related changes in expanded clonotypes. Because profiling used bulk unsorted PBMCs, naive and antigen-experienced compartments could not be compared conclusively. Observed TCR beta diversity correlated strongly with the percentage of naive T cells measured by flow cytometry. As age increased, observed TCR beta diversity per million T cells dropped in a roughly linear way, and a significant reduction was already evident by age around 41.

V and J are trimmed by 3 bases and 4 bases, and the gene matches miss 7 bases of the junction. The germline V gene encodes CDR1 MDHEN and CDR2 SYDVKM. The CDR3 runs 15 amino acids, cysteine and phenylalanine included. Solely the CDR3 DNA is kept, with 45 bases framed from the first base. The donors were roughly 40 Caucasian individuals from Russia, aged roughly 6 to 100 years, who were systemically healthy. Around 10 milliliters of peripheral blood were drawn from each donor into EDTA-treated Vacutainer tubes. Ficoll-Paque density-gradient centrifugation was used to isolate PBMCs, with at least 7 million per sample. Total RNA, at least 6 micrograms per sample, was extracted from PBMCs with Trizol reagent. For every donor, an aliquot of PBMCs went through flow cytometry to measure the percentages of naive CD45RAhigh/CD27high T cells. These same records also appear under a second study, on T cells of mothers and their children. The second study's authors report: Donors were nine systemically healthy Caucasian individuals: three mothers and their six children. cDNA synthesis used all of the extracted RNA, with about 1.5 ug of RNA in each 15 ul reaction. Sample barcodes and 2-4 random nucleotides were added via the M1S primer in the second PCR. Over 9.5 million TCR beta CDR3 reads were obtained for each mother, and approximately 3.2 million reads were obtained for each child. TCR recombination output is similarly shaped by thymic selection in related and unrelated pairs, with a minor effect exerted by inherited differences. Normalized repertoire overlap in related mother-child pairs was always slightly higher than in unrelated mother-child pairs, but the difference was never significant. No persistent microchimeric T cell clones were detected, at a sensitivity of roughly 100 clones per million clonotypes. The study used deep NGS to compare TCR beta repertoires of mothers and children, seeking features distinguishing related mother-child pairs from unrelated individuals. The mean age was 40 +/- 4 years for the mothers and approximately 11 +/- 4 years for the children. After adapters were ligated using NEBNext reagents, the libraries underwent 100+100 nt paired-end sequencing on an Illumina HiSeq 2000. To avoid cross-contamination, the mother libraries and the child libraries were prepared a month apart and sequenced in separate runs. Each donor had between about 450,000 and 2,100,000 distinct TCR beta clonotypes identified. Naive TCR beta clonotypes were estimated from low-frequency clonotypes matched to each donor's FACS-determined naive share, without sorting.

This receptor was obtained from a boy between 10 and 17 years old in good health. Sequencing was performed on blood. The chain joins TRBV28 to TRBJ1-2; 8 middle bases align to TRBD1. This receptor carries the CDR3 CASSFKDRALYGYTF. The sequence in DNA is TGTGCCAGCAGTTTTAAGGACAGGGCCCTCTATGGCTACACCTTC.